Detailed here is one TCR beta chain. CDR3 length equals 15 residues. Trimming left V 5 bases short and J 6 bases short, with 16 bases between. Germline CDR1 reads SNHLY; CDR2 reads FYNNEI. Original data processing: For nucleated cells, counts were estimated from reference gene primer amplification. The repertoire was sequenced with immunoSEQ multiplex PCR; TCRdb's copy has only in-frame clones and lacks some. The V and J calls and the clone size are those of that table, but D and trimming were determined from the DNA. This sample has under 200,000 clones, with around four fifths found just once. This sample was taken from a study of blood T cell repertoires in COVID-19. Study at large: There were acute and convalescent COVID-19 samples, and they came from the United States, Italy and Spain. T cells, B-cell-depleted T cells, or PBMCs supplied cDNA or gDNA.

This clonotype was sampled from a man in his sixties or seventies with acute or convalescent COVID-19. Input material: peripheral blood. The V gene is TRBV2, the J gene TRBJ2-2; TRBD2 might be the D (6 bases). CDR3 region: CASSLGEASAGELFF. The CDR3, as DNA: TGTGCCAGCAGTTTGGGGGAGGCGTCGGCCGGGGAGCTGTTTTTT. Full variable domain (outside the CDR3, taken from reference TRBV2 and TRBJ2-2): EPEVTQTPSHQVTQMGQEVILRCVPISNHLYFYWYRQILGQKVEFLVSFYNNEISEKSEIFDDQFSVERPDGSNFTLKIRSTKLEDSAMYFCASSLGEASAGELFFGEGSRLTVL.